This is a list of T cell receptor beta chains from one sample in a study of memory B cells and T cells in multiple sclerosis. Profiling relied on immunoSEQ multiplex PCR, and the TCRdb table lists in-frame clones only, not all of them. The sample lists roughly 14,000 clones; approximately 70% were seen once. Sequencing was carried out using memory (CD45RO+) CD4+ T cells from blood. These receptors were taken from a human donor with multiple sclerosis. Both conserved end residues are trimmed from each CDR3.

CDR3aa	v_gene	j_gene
SVDQGAMRTDTQY	TRBV29-1	TRBJ2-3
ASRRAEQETQY	TRBV2	TRBJ2-5
ASSLSQARRQETQY	TRBV4-2	TRBJ2-5
ASSLYMNTEAF	TRBV6-5	TRBJ1-1
ASSEGGGRAYGYT	TRBV6-1	TRBJ1-2
ASSVDRLYGYT	TRBV7-9	TRBJ1-2
ASKDQREGIADTQY	TRBV19	TRBJ2-3
ASFPPGQTREQY	TRBV6-1	TRBJ2-7
ASRPGGNQPQH	TRBV28	TRBJ1-5
ATSRDRTGGAKDTQY	TRBV15	TRBJ2-3
ASSSTGGLGTEAF	TRBV28	TRBJ1-1
ASRPGGNSYEQY	TRBV2	TRBJ2-7
AISGAGGLSTDTQY	TRBV10-3	TRBJ2-3
ASSLDRLGDEQF	TRBV11-2	TRBJ2-1
ASSLRPGGPNYGYT	TRBV7-2	TRBJ1-2
ASRREGTDTQY	TRBV9	TRBJ2-3
ASSPGDRLYQETQY	TRBV4-1	TRBJ2-5
ASQGARNSPLH	TRBV2	TRBJ1-6
ASSRGDRGVYTEAF	TRBV4-1	TRBJ1-1
ASSESQVEQY	TRBV2	TRBJ2-7
ASSSAGTGGNTGELF	TRBV13	TRBJ2-2
ASSEKLGQTYEQY	TRBV2	TRBJ2-7
ASRSEVGNTIY	TRBV6-5	TRBJ1-3
ASSQELRGLNNSPLH	TRBV4-1	TRBJ1-6
ASSPGQGAYEQF	TRBV19	TRBJ2-1
ASSSPRDSLLTDTQY	TRBV7-8	TRBJ2-3
ASSSSGGPSGTDTQY	TRBV7-8	TRBJ2-3
ATSSNLPGTASGEQY	TRBV15	TRBJ2-7